The entry below describes one T cell receptor (beta chain). Its antigen is unidentified. TCRdb reworked the 5' RACE reads into one entry per CDR3 protein, no DNA. The table for this sample gives tens of thousands of distinct CDR3 sequences. The data originate from a study of monozygotic twins with inflammatory bowel disease. CDR1 and CDR2 from the germline V gene are SGHNT and YYREEE (reference sequence). The CDR3 loop spans 14 amino acids. Study results and limitations: Telling different T cell subtypes apart from each other was not possible. Twin pairs that were concordant did not differ from discordant pairs in repertoire similarity, possibly from limited power.

Material: blood. The TCR comes from a human donor with ulcerative colitis or Crohn's disease, or a healthy co-twin of an affected twin (not recorded which). The rearrangement links TRBV5-4 to TRBJ1-1; TCRdb names TRBD1, which stays unverified in the absence of DNA. The CDR3 here is CASSLRGAFTEAFF.